This is a list of T cell receptor beta chains from one sample in a study of blood T cell repertoires in COVID-19. The data were produced by immunoSEQ multiplex PCR, yet TCRdb's version contains in-frame clones alone and is incomplete. Of over 400,000 clones listed, roughly 91% were seen once; the top ten hold 7.8%. Sequencing was carried out using peripheral blood. The receptors originated from a woman between 50 and 59 years old with COVID-19, enrolled during active disease. Each CDR3 is given with its conserved first and last residue. Fields, in order: J gene, D gene, V gene, clone size, CDR3 protein, CDR3 DNA. The D gene is left open where the match is weak. Expanded clones get a size class; other rows say once, few or many, or leave the size out.

TRBJ1-1,.,TRBV5-1,.,CASSLVGGLNTEAFF,TGCGCCAGCAGCTTGGTGGGGGGGCTGAACACTGAAGCTTTCTTT
TRBJ2-7,TRBD1,TRBV28,.,CASSLFEGTGKHEQYF,TGTGCCAGCAGTTTGTTCGAGGGGACAGGGAAACACGAGCAGTACTTC
TRBJ1-1,.,TRBV29-1,few,CSVDQGNTEAFF,TGCAGCGTTGATCAGGGGAACACTGAAGCTTTCTTT
TRBJ2-2,.,TRBV7-2,many,CASSLYRTTGELFF,TGTGCCAGCAGCTTGTATCGCACTACCGGGGAGCTGTTTTTT
TRBJ1-5,.,TRBV30,few,CAWRGRAPDQPQHF,TGTGCCTGGAGAGGCAGGGCCCCAGATCAGCCCCAGCATTTT
TRBJ2-5,.,TRBV19,.,CATGKTGEKETQYF,TGTGCCACCGGTAAGACAGGCGAGAAAGAGACCCAGTACTTC
TRBJ1-2,.,TRBV21-1,.,CASSQEARCYGYTF,TGTGCCAGCAGCCAGGAGGCACGTTGCTATGGCTACACCTTC
TRBJ1-1,.,TRBV9,.,CASSRGGRADTEAFF,TGTGCCAGCAGCCGCGGGGGCAGGGCGGACACTGAAGCTTTCTTT
TRBJ2-7,.,TRBV10-2,.,CASSRGQGTYEQYF,TGCGCCAGCAGCCGTGGGCAGGGGACCTACGAGCAGTACTTC
TRBJ2-3,TRBD2,TRBV30,.,CASNRAGGAYTQYF,TGTGCCTCAAATCGGGCCGGGGGGGCTTATACGCAGTATTTT
TRBJ1-2,.,TRBV7-2,.,CASSPSGNSNYGYTF,TGTGCCAGCAGCCCATCAGGAAACTCTAACTATGGCTACACCTTC
TRBJ1-1,TRBD1,TRBV28,once,CASNLGQGDTEAFF,TGTGCCAGCAACCTTGGACAGGGGGACACTGAAGCTTTCTTT
TRBJ1-1,.,TRBV9,few,CASSPVTEAFF,TGTGCCAGCAGCCCAGTAACTGAAGCTTTCTTT
TRBJ2-2,TRBD1,TRBV27,few,CASSFSRGPTGELFF,TGTGCCAGCAGTTTTTCCAGGGGGCCCACCGGGGAGCTGTTTTTT
TRBJ1-2,TRBD1,TRBV5-1,.,CATSTLTGEDGYTF,TGCGCCACCTCTACCCTGACAGGGGAGGATGGCTACACCTTC
TRBJ1-1,.,TRBV4-1,few,CASSQETGLNTEAFF,TGCGCCAGCAGCCAAGAAACAGGCCTGAACACTGAAGCTTTCTTT
TRBJ2-3,TRBD2,TRBV7-9,.,CASSSPPAGGPGDTQYF,TGTGCCAGCAGCTCCCCCCCAGCGGGGGGGCCGGGAGATACGCAGTATTTT
TRBJ1-2,.,TRBV29-1,.,CSVEDSGRVYTF,TGCAGCGTTGAAGATTCGGGGAGGGTCTACACCTTC
TRBJ1-1,.,TRBV6-6,.,CASTRQGALQAEAFF,TGTGCCAGCACCCGACAAGGGGCCCTCCAGGCTGAAGCTTTCTTT
TRBJ2-4,TRBD2,TRBV3-1/TRBV3-2,.,CASSQDPSGGPIAKNIQYF,TGTGCCAGCAGCCAAGATCCTAGCGGGGGCCCCATAGCCAAAAACATTCAGTACTTC
TRBJ1-1,.,TRBV2,.,CARAETESNQAFF,TGTGCCAGAGCGGAGACGGAGAGTAATCAAGCTTTCTTT
TRBJ2-2,.,TRBV27,.,CAAGWEPNTGELFF,TGTGCTGCGGGGTGGGAACCGAACACCGGGGAGCTGTTTTTT
TRBJ2-7,.,TRBV6-5,.,CASSYRAGVDEQYF,TGTGCCAGCAGTTACAGGGCAGGGGTAGACGAGCAGTACTTC
TRBJ1-1,.,TRBV7-9,.,CASSSSLGNTEAFF,TGTGCCAGCAGCTCCTCCCTCGGGAACACTGAAGCTTTCTTT
TRBJ1-4,TRBD1,TRBV7-8,.,CASSPQGAAEKLFF,TGTGCCAGCAGCCCACAGGGGGCCGCGGAAAAACTGTTTTTT
TRBJ1-1,.,TRBV2,once,CASSVVLQTEAFF,TGTGCCAGCAGTGTGGTTTTGCAGACTGAAGCTTTCTTT
TRBJ1-6,.,TRBV6-4,.,CASPPGVYNSPLHF,TGTGCCAGCCCCCCGGGGGTTTATAATTCACCCCTCCACTTT
TRBJ1-2,TRBD1,TRBV19,few,CASSRQGSYGYTF,TGTGCCAGTAGCCGACAGGGGAGCTATGGCTACACCTTC
TRBJ2-5,TRBD2,TRBV28,.,CASSPTRGRETQYF,TGTGCCAGCAGCCCAACGCGGGGGAGAGAGACCCAGTACTTC
TRBJ1-2,TRBD1,TRBV2,few,CASSTGTGFGYTF,TGTGCCAGCAGTACAGGGACAGGGTTTGGCTACACCTTC
TRBJ1-2,.,TRBV11-2,.,CASSLDSDYGYTF,TGTGCCAGCAGCTTAGATAGCGACTATGGCTACACCTTC
TRBJ2-2,TRBD2,TRBV5-5,.,CASSLRLAGNTGELFF,TGTGCCAGCAGCTTGAGGCTAGCGGGGAACACCGGGGAGCTGTTTTTT
TRBJ2-5,.,TRBV2,.,CASSEWSEETQYF,TGTGCCAGCAGTGAATGGTCGGAAGAGACCCAGTACTTC
TRBJ1-1,.,TRBV18,.,CASTTRENTEAFF,TGTGCCAGCACTACCCGGGAGAACACTGAAGCTTTCTTT
TRBJ2-2,TRBD2,TRBV5-4,.,CASSLEAGGPTGELFF,TGTGCCAGCAGCTTGGAGGCGGGGGGGCCGACCGGGGAGCTGTTTTTT
TRBJ1-3,.,TRBV4-1,few,CASSQEAFFGNTIYF,TGCGCCAGCAGCCAAGAAGCATTCTTTGGAAACACCATATATTTT
TRBJ2-3,TRBD2,TRBV5-1,once,CATSGGTQRTDTQYF,TGCGCCACCTCGGGGGGGACACAGAGGACAGATACGCAGTATTTT
TRBJ1-2,TRBD1,TRBV6-5,.,CASTPDRGRNYGYTF,TGTGCCAGCACCCCTGACAGGGGGCGAAACTATGGCTACACCTTC
TRBJ2-3,TRBD2,TRBV5-8,.,CASSLKAGGPDTQYF,TGTGCCAGCAGCTTGAAAGCGGGGGGGCCGGATACGCAGTATTTT
TRBJ2-1,TRBD2,TRBV4-1,.,CASSRISLAAAYNEQFF,TGCGCCAGCAGCCGGATTTCACTAGCGGCGGCCTACAATGAGCAGTTCTTC
TRBJ1-2,TRBD1,TRBV7-2,.,CASSLGGTGGLGYTF,TGTGCCAGCAGCTTAGGCGGGACAGGGGGCTTGGGCTACACCTTC
TRBJ2-7,TRBD2,TRBV6-5,.,CASSQRGGDEQYF,TGTGCCAGCAGCCAGCGGGGGGGGGACGAGCAGTACTTC
TRBJ2-7,.,TRBV20-1,.,CSARAGSEQYF,TGCAGTGCTAGAGCAGGTAGCGAGCAGTACTTC
TRBJ1-2,TRBD1,TRBV29-1,.,CSVSDQGTGHGYTF,TGCAGCGTCTCCGACCAAGGGACAGGGCACGGCTACACCTTC
TRBJ2-5,.,TRBV4-1,.,CASSQVSSQGFGETQYF,TGCGCCAGCAGCCAAGTCAGCTCGCAGGGTTTTGGGGAGACCCAGTACTTC
TRBJ2-7,TRBD1,TRBV7-9,few,CASSLHSGTAYEQYF,TGTGCCAGCAGCTTGCACTCCGGGACAGCGTACGAGCAGTACTTC
TRBJ1-2,.,TRBV19,.,CASSGWQQANGYTF,TGTGCCAGTAGTGGCTGGCAACAGGCTAATGGCTACACCTTC
TRBJ1-1,.,TRBV5-4,once,CASSLGRAGEAFF,TGTGCCAGCAGCTTGGGGCGTGCAGGGGAAGCTTTCTTT
TRBJ1-1,.,TRBV6-5,once,CASSYSGGVNTEAFF,TGTGCCAGCAGTTACTCTGGGGGGGTGAACACTGAAGCTTTCTTT
TRBJ2-7,.,TRBV11-3,.,CASSLGSGYEQYF,TGTGCCAGCAGCTTAGGTTCGGGTTACGAGCAGTACTTC
TRBJ2-1,TRBD2,TRBV7-3,.,CASSSSGGARVEQFF,TGTGCCAGCAGCTCTAGCGGGGGGGCCCGCGTTGAGCAGTTCTTC
TRBJ2-3,TRBD2,TRBV30,.,CAWEPSGGPDTQYF,TGTGCCTGGGAACCTAGCGGGGGGCCAGATACGCAGTATTTT
TRBJ1-1,.,TRBV28,.,CASSSRSLNTEAFF,TGTGCCAGCAGTTCGAGGAGCCTGAACACTGAAGCTTTCTTT